Listed below are T cell receptor beta chains from one sample, sequenced in a study of cytomegalovirus exposure and HLA in healthy donors. The data were produced by immunoSEQ multiplex PCR, yet TCRdb's version contains in-frame clones alone and is incomplete. The sample holds 120,000 or so clones, around 70% seen once. The sample consisted of PBMCs. These TCRs come from a man aged 40-49 years in good health and CMV-seropositive. CDR3s include the opening cysteine and the closing phenylalanine or tryptophan. The order of the fields is D gene, clone size, J gene, V gene, CDR3 DNA, CDR3 protein. D genes are given only for firm matches. Clone size is stated in some rows and not others, as once, few, many or a class when expanded.

D: TRBD1
size: .
J: TRBJ1-5
V: TRBV6-5
DNA: TGTGCCAGCAGACGGGACAGGGTAGGCAATCAGCCCCAGCATTTT
CDR3: CASRRDRVGNQPQHF

D: TRBD1
size: .
J: TRBJ2-1
V: TRBV19
DNA: TGTGCCAGTGGGTACGACAGGGGCGATGAGCAGTTCTTC
CDR3: CASGYDRGDEQFF

D: .
size: .
J: TRBJ1-2
V: TRBV13
DNA: TGTGCCAGCAGCTTAGGCTTTTCGGGGGGCGCGGATGGCTACACCTTC
CDR3: CASSLGFSGGADGYTF

D: .
size: .
J: TRBJ1-1
V: TRBV28
DNA: TGTGCCAGCAACACAGCGAACACTGAAGCTTTCTTT
CDR3: CASNTANTEAFF

D: .
size: .
J: TRBJ1-3
V: TRBV2
DNA: TGTGCCAGCAGTACCTATCTGACAGACTCTGGAAACACCATATATTTT
CDR3: CASSTYLTDSGNTIYF

D: .
size: .
J: TRBJ2-6
V: TRBV11-3
DNA: TGTGCCAGCAGCTTAGTACTATCTGGGGCCAACGTCCTGACTTTC
CDR3: CASSLVLSGANVLTF

D: .
size: .
J: TRBJ1-2
V: TRBV28
DNA: TGTGCCAGCCGCGCAGGGTTGGTCTATGGCTACACCTTC
CDR3: CASRAGLVYGYTF

D: .
size: .
J: TRBJ2-1
V: TRBV28
DNA: TGTGCCAGCAGTTCCGACAGAAACGCCTACAATGAGCAGTTCTTC
CDR3: CASSSDRNAYNEQFF

D: .
size: .
J: TRBJ2-3
V: TRBV6-6
DNA: TGTGCCAGCAACCAGAAAGATACGCAGTATTTT
CDR3: CASNQKDTQYF

D: TRBD2
size: .
J: TRBJ2-3
V: TRBV27
DNA: TGTGCCAGCAGTCCACTAGCGGGAGGGCCTACAGATACGCAGTATTTT
CDR3: CASSPLAGGPTDTQYF

D: .
size: .
J: TRBJ2-3
V: TRBV29-1
DNA: TGCAGCGCTCCTATCTTGACACAGGATACGCAGTATTTT
CDR3: CSAPILTQDTQYF

D: .
size: .
J: TRBJ1-4
V: TRBV5-6
DNA: TGTGCCAGCAGAAGCAAGGGGACTAATGAAAAACTGTTTTTT
CDR3: CASRSKGTNEKLFF

D: TRBD2
size: .
J: TRBJ2-7
V: TRBV23-1
DNA: TGCGCCAGCAGTCCCCTCGGGGGGACGGAGCTCTACGAGCAGTACTTC
CDR3: CASSPLGGTELYEQYF

D: .
size: .
J: TRBJ2-1
V: TRBV2
DNA: TGTGCCAGCGGGGTCCTAGCTTTAACGGAGTTCTTC
CDR3: CASGVLALTEFF

D: TRBD2
size: .
J: TRBJ2-5
V: TRBV9
DNA: TGTGCCAGCAGCGCCCCCCCTGGCGGGAGAGGGGAGACCCAGTACTTC
CDR3: CASSAPPGGRGETQYF

D: .
size: .
J: TRBJ2-7
V: TRBV11-2
DNA: TGTGCCAGCAGCCCCCAGGGCCCTAATACCTACGAGCAGTACTTC
CDR3: CASSPQGPNTYEQYF

D: TRBD1
size: .
J: TRBJ1-2
V: TRBV7-2
DNA: TGTGCCAGCAGCATGAGACAGGGGCGGGATGGCTACACCTTC
CDR3: CASSMRQGRDGYTF

D: .
size: few
J: TRBJ1-1
V: TRBV27
DNA: TGTGCCAGCAGTTTAGGGGGGCGCGGGGGCACTGAAGCTTTCTTT
CDR3: CASSLGGRGGTEAFF

D: .
size: .
J: TRBJ1-1
V: TRBV7-9
DNA: TGTGCCAGCAGCTTGCGGGGAGGGGACACTGAAGCTTTCTTT
CDR3: CASSLRGGDTEAFF

D: TRBD1
size: .
J: TRBJ2-5
V: TRBV19
DNA: TGTGCCAGTAGTATAGGGGACAGACAAGAGACCCAGTACTTC
CDR3: CASSIGDRQETQYF

D: .
size: .
J: TRBJ2-7
V: TRBV6-1
DNA: TGTGCCAGCAGCCCCGGGGACATCTCCTACGAGCAGTACTTC
CDR3: CASSPGDISYEQYF

D: .
size: .
J: TRBJ2-3
V: TRBV25-1
DNA: TGTGCCAGCAGTCCGGGTTGGGATACGCAGTATTTT
CDR3: CASSPGWDTQYF

D: .
size: .
J: TRBJ1-3
V: TRBV9
DNA: TGTGCCAGCAGCGTAGAAGGGAGAGGAAACACCATATATTTT
CDR3: CASSVEGRGNTIYF

D: .
size: few
J: TRBJ2-7
V: TRBV5-4
DNA: TGTGCCAGCAGCCCCGGACAGCCCTACGAGCAGTACTTC
CDR3: CASSPGQPYEQYF

D: TRBD1
size: few
J: TRBJ1-5
V: TRBV4-3
DNA: TGCGCCAGCAGCCAAGGGGCGGGACAGGGCCAACAGCCCCAGCATTTT
CDR3: CASSQGAGQGQQPQHF